This T cell receptor (beta chain) was sequenced during a study of cytomegalovirus exposure and HLA in healthy donors. Across the whole study: In a previous analysis, 120 million or so unique TCR beta sequences were found from 150 million to 200 million T cells. Whole-study results and caveats: Associated with cytomegalovirus, according to the listing, were 150 to 200 TCR beta chains.

60 Vbeta and 13 Jbeta primers were used in PCR. Assay used: immunoSEQ multiplex PCR; TCRdb lists only in-frame clones, some missing. The sample holds tens of thousands of clones, roughly three quarters seen once. Healthy bone marrow donors made up the donor group. This clone occurred once. Its cognate antigen is unknown. The trim removed 0 bases at V and 7 bases at J, leaving 9 bases unmatched. Germline values: CDR1 SGHAT, CDR2 FQNNGV. CDR3 size: 16 residues. This TCR was recovered from a man aged 25-45 years in good health and CMV-seronegative. The sequencing input was PBMCs. The chain employs TRBV11-2 and TRBJ2-1; 7 nucleotides match TRBD2. The CDR3 DNA reads TGTGCCAGCAGCTTAGAAGCGGGATTATACTTGAATGAGCAGTTCTTC. Protein: CASSLEAGLYLNEQFF.